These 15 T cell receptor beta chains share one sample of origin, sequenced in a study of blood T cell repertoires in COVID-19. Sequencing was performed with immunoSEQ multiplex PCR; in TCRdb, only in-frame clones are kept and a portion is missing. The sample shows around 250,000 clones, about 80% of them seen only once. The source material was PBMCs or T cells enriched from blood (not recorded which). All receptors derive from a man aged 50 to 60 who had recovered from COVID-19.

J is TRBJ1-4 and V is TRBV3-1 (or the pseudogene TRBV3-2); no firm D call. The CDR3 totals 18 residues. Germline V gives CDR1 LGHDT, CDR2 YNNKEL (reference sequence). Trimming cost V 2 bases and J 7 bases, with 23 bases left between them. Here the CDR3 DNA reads TGTGCCAGCAGCCAATTTGATAAGGGAGAATCCTGGGGTGAAAAACTGTTTTTT. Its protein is CASSQFDKGESWGEKLFF.

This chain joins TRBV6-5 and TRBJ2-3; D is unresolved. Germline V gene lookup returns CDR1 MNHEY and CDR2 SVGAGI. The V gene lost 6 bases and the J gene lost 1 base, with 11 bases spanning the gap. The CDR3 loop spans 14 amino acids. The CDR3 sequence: CASSHRRGTDTQYF. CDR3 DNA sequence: TGTGCCAGCAGCCACCGAAGAGGCACAGATACGCAGTATTTT.

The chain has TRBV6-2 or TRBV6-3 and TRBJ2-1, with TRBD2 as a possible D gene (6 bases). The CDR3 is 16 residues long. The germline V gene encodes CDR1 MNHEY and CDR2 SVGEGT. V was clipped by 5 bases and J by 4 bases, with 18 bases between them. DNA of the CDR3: TGTGCCAGCAGTATCTCGGCAGGGAGGAAATACAATGAGCAGTTCTTC. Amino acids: CASSISAGRKYNEQFF.

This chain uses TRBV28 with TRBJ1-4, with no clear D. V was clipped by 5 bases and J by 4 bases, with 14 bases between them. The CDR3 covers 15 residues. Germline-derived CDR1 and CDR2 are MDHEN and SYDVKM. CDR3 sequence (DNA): TGTGCCAGCAGTAGCGTGTGGATCTTTAATGAAAAACTGTTTTTT. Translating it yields CASSSVWIFNEKLFF.

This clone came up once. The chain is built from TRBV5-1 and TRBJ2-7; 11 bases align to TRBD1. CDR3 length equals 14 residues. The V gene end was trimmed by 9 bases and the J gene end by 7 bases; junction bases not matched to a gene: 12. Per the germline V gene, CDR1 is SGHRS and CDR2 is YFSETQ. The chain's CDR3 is CATGMGTGGREQYF. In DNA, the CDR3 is TGCGCCACCGGAATGGGGACAGGGGGTCGAGAGCAGTACTTC.

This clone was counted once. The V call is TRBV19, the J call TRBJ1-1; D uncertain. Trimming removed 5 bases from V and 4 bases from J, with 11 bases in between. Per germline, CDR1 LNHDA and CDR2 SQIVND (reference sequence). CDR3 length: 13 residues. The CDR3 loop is CASSQTRGTEAFF. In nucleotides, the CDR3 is TGTGCCAGTAGTCAAACTCGGGGCACTGAAGCTTTCTTT.

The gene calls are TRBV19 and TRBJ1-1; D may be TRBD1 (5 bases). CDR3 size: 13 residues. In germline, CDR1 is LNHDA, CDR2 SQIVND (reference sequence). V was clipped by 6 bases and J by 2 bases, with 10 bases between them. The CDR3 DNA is TGTGCCAGTAGCAGACAGATCAACACTGAAGCTTTCTTT. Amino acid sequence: CASSRQINTEAFF.

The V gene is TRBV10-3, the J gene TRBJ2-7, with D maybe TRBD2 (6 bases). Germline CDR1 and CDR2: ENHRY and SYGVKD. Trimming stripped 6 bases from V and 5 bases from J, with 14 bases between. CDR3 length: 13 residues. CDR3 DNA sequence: TGTGCCATCAGCGCTTGGGGGGTCCACGAGCAGTACTTC. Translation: CAISAWGVHEQYF.

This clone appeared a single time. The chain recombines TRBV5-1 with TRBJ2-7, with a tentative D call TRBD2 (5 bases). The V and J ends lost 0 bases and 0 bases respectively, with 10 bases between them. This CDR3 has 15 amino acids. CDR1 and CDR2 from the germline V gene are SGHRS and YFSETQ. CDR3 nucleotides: TGCGCCAGCAGCTTGGACGGTGGGAGCTCCTACGAGCAGTACTTC. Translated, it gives CASSLDGGSSYEQYF.

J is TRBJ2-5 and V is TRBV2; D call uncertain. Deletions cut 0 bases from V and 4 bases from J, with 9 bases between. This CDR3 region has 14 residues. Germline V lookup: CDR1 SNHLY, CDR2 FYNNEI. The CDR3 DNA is TGTGCCAGCAGTGAAGCATCTGTCCGAGAGACCCAGTACTTC. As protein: CASSEASVRETQYF.

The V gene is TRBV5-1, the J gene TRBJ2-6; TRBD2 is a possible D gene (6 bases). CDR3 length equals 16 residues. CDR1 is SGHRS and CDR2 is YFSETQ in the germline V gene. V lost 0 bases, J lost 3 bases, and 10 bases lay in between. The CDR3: CASSLDGGLGANVLTF. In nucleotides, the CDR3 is TGCGCCAGCAGCTTGGACGGGGGTCTTGGGGCCAACGTCCTGACTTTC.

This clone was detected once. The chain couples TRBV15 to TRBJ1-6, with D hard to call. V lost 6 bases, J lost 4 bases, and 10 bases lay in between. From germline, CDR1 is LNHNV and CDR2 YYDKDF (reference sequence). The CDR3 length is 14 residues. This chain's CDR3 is CATRIRDYNSPLHF. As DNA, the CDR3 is TGTGCCACCAGGATCCGGGATTATAATTCACCCCTCCACTTT.

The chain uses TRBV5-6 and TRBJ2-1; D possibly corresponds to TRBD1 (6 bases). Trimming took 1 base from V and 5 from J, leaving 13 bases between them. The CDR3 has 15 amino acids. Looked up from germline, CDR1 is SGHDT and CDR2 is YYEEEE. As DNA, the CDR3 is TGTGCCAGCAGCTTGTGGGCAGGGACAAACAATGAGCAGTTCTTC. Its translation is CASSLWAGTNNEQFF.

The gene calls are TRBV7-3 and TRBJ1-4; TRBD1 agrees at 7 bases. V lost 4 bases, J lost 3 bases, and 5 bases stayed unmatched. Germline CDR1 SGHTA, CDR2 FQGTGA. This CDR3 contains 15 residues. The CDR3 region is CASSSTGEPNEKLFF. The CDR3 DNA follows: TGTGCCAGCAGCTCCACAGGGGAGCCTAATGAAAAACTGTTTTTT. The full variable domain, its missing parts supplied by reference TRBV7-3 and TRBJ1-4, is GAGVSQTPSNKVTEKGKYVELRCDPISGHTALYWYRQSLGQGPEFLIYFQGTGAADDSGLPNDRFFAVRPEGSVSTLKIQRTERGDSAVYLCASSSTGEPNEKLFFGSGTQLSVL.

The CDR3 DNA follows: TGTGCCAGTAGAATTACCGGGAAGCAAGAGACCCAGTACTTC. Encoded protein: CASRITGKQETQYF. The chain joins TRBV19 to TRBJ2-5, with a weak D call TRBD2 (5 bases). The V gene's germline CDR1 is LNHDA and CDR2 SQIVND (reference sequence). CDR3 length equals 14 residues. Trimming pared 6 bases from V and 2 bases from J, leaving 13 bases between. The whole variable domain, remainder taken from reference TRBV19 and TRBJ2-5, is DGGITQSPKYLFRKEGQNVTLSCEQNLNHDAMYWYRQDPGQGLRLIYYSQIVNDFQKGDIAEGYSVSREKKESFPLTVTSAQKNPTAFYLCASRITGKQETQYFGPGTRLLVL.